This entry lists 16 T cell receptor beta chains sequenced from one sample in a study of T cell responses to AZD1222 COVID-19 vaccine. The data were produced by immunoSEQ multiplex PCR, yet TCRdb's version contains in-frame clones alone and is incomplete. The sample records about 86,000 clones, roughly nine tenths being singletons. The material was peripheral blood, obtained on day 0 of AZD1222 vaccination. The receptors stem from an adult in good health.

V gene TRBV27 combines with J gene TRBJ1-1, with TRBD1 as a possible D gene (5 bases). Trimming took off 3 bases at V and 5 bases at J, with 13 bases between the two ends. The CDR3 is 14 residues long. CDR1 is MNHEY, CDR2 SMNVEV, per germline (reference sequence). The CDR3 region is CASSLGPAGTEAFF. DNA for the CDR3: TGTGCCAGCAGTTTGGGGCCAGCGGGGACTGAAGCTTTCTTT.

In DNA, the CDR3 is TGTGCCAGCAGTCCCGCCCGGACAGGAGGTGAAAAACTGTTTTTT. It encodes CASSPARTGGEKLFF. J is TRBJ1-4 and V is TRBV27, with 7 bases matching TRBD1. The CDR3 has 15 amino acids. V shed 5 bases and J 7 bases; nucleotides not matched to a gene: 10. Per germline, CDR1 MNHEY and CDR2 SMNVEV (reference sequence). Using reference TRBV27 and TRBJ1-4 for the parts outside the CDR3, the full variable domain is EAQVTQNPRYLITVTGKKLTVTCSQNMNHEYMSWYRQDPGLGLRQIYYSMNVEVTDKGDVPEGYKVSRKEKRNFPLILESPSPNQTSLYFCASSPARTGGEKLFFGSGTQLSVL.

This chain links TRBV6-5 with TRBJ2-1; no clear D gene. The germline V and J ends were trimmed by 6 bases and 5 bases, with 5 bases remaining between them. Germline loops: CDR1 MNHEY, CDR2 SVGAGI. The CDR3 runs to 11 residues. The DNA for the CDR3 is TGTGCCAGCAGGCATAACAATGAGCAGTTCTTC. This codes for CASRHNNEQFF.

This rearrangement joins TRBV29-1 to TRBJ2-2, with a weak D call TRBD1 (6 bases). CDR3 length: 14 residues. Germline V gene data show CDR1 as SQVTM and CDR2 as ANQGSEA. The CDR3 loop is CAGDRTENTGELFF. DNA of the CDR3: TGCGCCGGGGACCGGACAGAGAACACCGGGGAGCTGTTTTTT.

This clone came up once. The rearrangement links TRBV7-2 to TRBJ1-3; TRBD1 might be the D (5 bases). Germline V gives CDR1 SGHTA, CDR2 FQGNSA. This CDR3 contains 15 residues. Trimming took 3 bases from V and 1 from J, leaving 10 bases between them. The CDR3 DNA sequence: TGTGCCAGCAGCTTCGACAGATTATCTGGAAACACCATATATTTT. It codes for CASSFDRLSGNTIYF.

In this sample, this clone turned up once. This chain connects TRBV7-2 to TRBJ2-3; D is possibly TRBD1 or TRBD2 (5 bases each). The germline V gene encodes CDR1 SGHTA and CDR2 FQGNSA. This CDR3 is built from 18 residues. V was cut by 2 bases and J by 4 bases, with 22 bases left in between. The CDR3 DNA is TGTGCCAGCAGCTTAAATGACCCTCCGGGACCGATAGCAGATACGCAGTATTTT. Residues: CASSLNDPPGPIADTQYF.

J is TRBJ2-7 and V is TRBV3-1 (or the pseudogene TRBV3-2); weak D call: TRBD2 (5 bases). V was clipped by 1 base and J by 6 bases, with 13 bases between them. Germline CDR1 reads LGHDT; CDR2 reads YNNKEL (reference sequence). This CDR3 comprises 14 residues. The CDR3 sequence is CASSQVATTAEQYF. The CDR3 DNA reads TGTGCCAGCAGCCAAGTGGCGACTACAGCCGAGCAGTACTTC.

The V gene is TRBV19, the J gene TRBJ2-7; D uncertain. The V and J ends lost 3 bases and 4 bases respectively, with 7 bases between them. Germline V gene sequence: CDR1 LNHDA, CDR2 SQIVND (reference sequence). This CDR3 spans 12 amino acids. CDR3 sequence reads: CASSIPGYEQYF. In DNA, the CDR3 is TGTGCCAGTAGTATTCCCGGATACGAGCAGTACTTC.

The rearrangement links TRBV5-1 to TRBJ2-1, with a tentative D call TRBD2 (7 bases). Germline CDR1 is SGHRS and CDR2 is YFSETQ. The CDR3 covers 15 residues. Trimming removed 6 bases at V and 0 bases at J, with 13 bases between. CDR3 nucleotide sequence: TGCGCCAGCAACGTCGGGGGGCTCTCCTACAATGAGCAGTTCTTC. Translating gives CASNVGGLSYNEQFF.

In nucleotides, the CDR3 is TGTGCCAGCAGCTTAGGGACAGGGTGGCAAGAGACCCAGTACTTC. Translation: CASSLGTGWQETQYF. The chain links TRBV7-8 to TRBJ2-5, with TRBD1 matching 8 bases. V lost 1 base, J lost 2 bases, and 3 bases stayed unmatched. The CDR3 has 15 residues. Per the germline V gene, CDR1 is SGHVS and CDR2 is FQNEAQ.

The CDR3 DNA sequence: TGTGCCAGCTCACCGTCTGGGCTGCACGGGGAGCTGTTTTTT. Translating gives CASSPSGLHGELFF. The chain employs TRBV18 and TRBJ2-2, with no clear D. Germline CDR1 is KGHSH and CDR2 is LQKENI. With 3 bases removed from V and 7 bases from J, the gap between germline ends came to 12 bases. The CDR3 spans 14 residues. Full variable domain (rest looked up from reference TRBV18 and TRBJ2-2): NAGVMQNPRHLVRRRGQEARLRCSPMKGHSHVYWYRQLPEEGLKFMVYLQKENIIDESGMPKERFSAEFPKEGPSILRIQQVVRGDSAAYFCASSPSGLHGELFFGEGSRLTVL.

The chain is built from TRBV6-5 and TRBJ2-7; D unclear. Germline assignment: CDR1 MNHEY and CDR2 SVGAGI. The CDR3 runs to 13 residues. The V end lost 6 bases, the J end lost 2 bases, and 11 bases lay between the germline ends. CDR3 DNA sequence: TGTGCCAGCAGCCCGACACCACCCTACGAGCAGTACTTC. Translation gives CASSPTPPYEQYF.

This chain uses TRBV18 with TRBJ2-2, with D possibly being TRBD1 (6 bases). This CDR3 contains 13 residues. Germline loops: CDR1 KGHSH, CDR2 LQKENI. V was shortened by 1 base and J by 8 bases, with 8 bases between the two germline ends. CDR3 nucleotides: TGTGCCAGCTCACCACGACAGGCAGGGGAGCTGTTTTTT. This translates into CASSPRQAGELFF.

The chain carries TRBV18 and TRBJ1-5; 8 nucleotides agree with TRBD1. The CDR3 consists of 16 residues. Germline loops: CDR1 KGHSH, CDR2 LQKENI. Unmatched junction bases numbered 4, after V lost 2 bases and J lost 1 base. The CDR3 region is CASSPEDRVSNQPQHF. The DNA of the CDR3 is TGTGCCAGCTCACCAGAGGACAGGGTGAGCAATCAGCCCCAGCATTTT.

The chain joins TRBV7-6 to TRBJ1-2, with D possibly TRBD1 on 5 matching bases. The CDR3 extends over 15 amino acids. V gave up 1 base and J gave up 2 bases, with 11 bases separating them. Germline CDR1 is SGHVS and CDR2 is FNYEAQ. The CDR3 loop reads CASSLEPGTNYGYTF. CDR3 DNA: TGTGCCAGCAGCTTAGAACCGGGGACGAACTATGGCTACACCTTC.

This chain uses TRBV7-6 with TRBJ2-6; D uncertain. The CDR3 sequence is 14 residues long. V lost 2 bases to trimming and J lost 0 bases, with 2 bases between them. CDR1 and CDR2 from the germline V gene are SGHVS and FNYEAQ. The CDR3 bases are TGTGCCAGCAGCTTACCCTCTGGGGCCAACGTCCTGACTTTC. Encoded protein: CASSLPSGANVLTF. Full variable domain (missing parts from reference TRBV7-6 and TRBJ2-6): GAGVSQSPRYKVTKRGQDVALRCDPISGHVSLYWYRQALGQGPEFLTYFNYEAQQDKSGLPNDRFSAERPEGSISTLTIQRTEQRDSAMYRCASSLPSGANVLTFGAGSRLTVL.